The following is a T cell receptor beta chain sequence with its context. What it binds is not known. TCRdb re-called the reads through MiXCR, storing one row per CDR3 protein. The sample has approximately 350,000 distinct CDR3 sequences, roughly a third seen once. The germline V gene has CDR1 LGHDT and CDR2 YNNKEL (reference sequence). V gave up 1 base and J gave up 8 bases; unmatched junction bases: 1. The CDR3 consists of 14 residues. The data were taken from a study of T cell repertoires in cytomegalovirus infection. Study-wide context: Both a matching HLA type and CMV infection were indicated by public TCR beta signatures.

The receptor was derived from a human donor in good health (CMV status not recorded). Some clones in this sample may be carry-over from other donors' samples. The source was cultured PBMCs, collected from culture after CMV antigen stimulation. The gene calls are TRBV3-1 and TRBJ2-3, with TRBD2 matching over 12 bases. The CDR3 reads CASSQAGLAGTQYF. DNA for the CDR3: TGTGCCAGCAGCCAAGCGGGACTAGCGGGTACGCAGTATTTT.